This is a list of T cell receptor beta chains from one sample in a study of radiation and T cells in renal cell carcinoma. Sequenced by immunoSEQ multiplex PCR; TCRdb stores in-frame clones only, minus some. The sample shows around 26,000 clones, 58% of them seen only once. The sequencing here drew on tumor tissue, taken from a patient whose treatment was nephrectomy without radiotherapy. The receptor set was obtained from a man aged 35 to 55 with renal cell carcinoma. Both conserved end residues are part of each CDR3. A D gene is named only where the DNA matches it firmly. Clone sizes are given selectively: once, few, many, or a class where the clone is expanded.

CDR3 protein	CDR3 DNA	V gene	J gene	clone size	D gene
CASSVEQGTAGGPETQYF	TGTGCCAGCAGCGTAGAACAGGGGACAGCGGGAGGGCCTGAGACCCAGTACTTC	TRBV9	TRBJ2-5	once	TRBD2
CASSQDLAGAVYGYTF	TGTGCCAGCAGCCAAGATCTGGCGGGGGCTGTCTATGGCTACACCTTC	TRBV4-2	TRBJ1-2	few	.
CASSLSPLNTEAFF	TGTGCCAGCAGTCTCTCCCCATTGAACACTGAAGCTTTCTTT	TRBV6-5	TRBJ1-1	.	.
CASGGRGLTYEQYF	TGCGCCAGCGGAGGACGGGGACTTACCTACGAGCAGTACTTC	TRBV10-2	TRBJ2-7	.	.
CASSRSGANFPYEQYF	TGTGCCAGCAGCCGGTCGGGGGCTAACTTTCCCTACGAGCAGTACTTC	TRBV5-5	TRBJ2-7	.	.
CASSDTYGASEKLFF	TGTGCCAGCAGTGACACTTATGGGGCCTCAGAAAAACTGTTTTTT	TRBV6-1	TRBJ1-4	.	.
CASSPIGGGDSETQYF	TGTGCCAGCAGTCCTATCGGTGGGGGCGATTCAGAGACCCAGTACTTC	TRBV27	TRBJ2-5	few	.
CASSFVFGQGPYEQYF	TGTGCCAGCAGCTTTGTCTTCGGACAGGGGCCATACGAGCAGTACTTC	TRBV13	TRBJ2-7	.	TRBD1
CASSARTRGTTEAFF	TGTGCCAGCAGTGCCCGGACAAGGGGAACCACTGAAGCTTTCTTT	TRBV27	TRBJ1-1	.	.
CASSLQAYPIDTQYF	TGTGCCAGCAGCTTACAGGCGTATCCGATAGATACGCAGTATTTT	TRBV7-2	TRBJ2-3	.	.
CASSWDRGTEAFF	TGTGCCAGCAGCTGGGACAGGGGAACTGAAGCTTTCTTT	TRBV7-8	TRBJ1-1	.	TRBD1
CAWKREFQIEAFF	TGTGCCTGGAAACGTGAGTTCCAGATTGAAGCTTTCTTT	TRBV30	TRBJ1-1	.	.
CARRTSSYNSPLHF	TGTGCCAGAAGGACGAGCTCCTATAATTCACCCCTCCACTTT	TRBV2	TRBJ1-6	.	.
CASSPGTGTNEKLFF	TGCGCCAGCAGCCCCGGGACAGGGACTAATGAAAAACTGTTTTTT	TRBV5-1	TRBJ1-4	.	TRBD1
CASSETRGVTEAFF	TGTGCCAGCAGTGAGACGCGGGGGGTTACTGAAGCTTTCTTT	TRBV2	TRBJ1-1	.	.
CSVFRGRTEAFF	TGCAGCGTTTTCAGGGGTAGGACTGAAGCTTTCTTT	TRBV29-1	TRBJ1-1	.	.
CASRQDRDRGSDEQYF	TGTGCCAGCAGACAAGACCGGGACAGGGGGAGTGACGAGCAGTACTTC	TRBV7-9	TRBJ2-7	.	TRBD1
CASSIATGARAVTEAFF	TGTGCCAGCTCGATTGCGACAGGCGCTCGGGCGGTTACTGAAGCTTTCTTT	TRBV18	TRBJ1-1	once	.
CASSYGTGVTEAFF	TGTGCCAGCAGTTATGGGACAGGGGTCACTGAAGCTTTCTTT	TRBV6-5	TRBJ1-1	.	TRBD1
CASSIGLGGEQFF	TGTGCCAGTAGTATAGGCCTTGGAGGGGAGCAGTTCTTC	TRBV19	TRBJ2-1	.	.
CASSRLQGRQPQHF	TGTGCCAGCAGTCGGTTACAGGGACGTCAGCCCCAGCATTTT	TRBV28	TRBJ1-5	.	.
CASSTRRNTEAFF	TGTGCCAGCAGCACCCGACGGAACACTGAAGCTTTCTTT	TRBV7-2	TRBJ1-1	few	.
CARTHRDSPNEQYF	TGTGCCAGAACTCACCGGGACTCCCCGAACGAGCAGTACTTC	TRBV19	TRBJ2-7	.	.
CASSTQGADEQFF	TGTGCCAGCAGCACCCAGGGGGCCGATGAGCAGTTCTTC	TRBV7-8	TRBJ2-1	.	TRBD1
CASSLRETQYF	TGTGCCAGCAGCTTACGAGAGACCCAGTACTTC	TRBV11-2	TRBJ2-5	.	.
CASSQERYGYTF	TGTGCCAGCAGCCAAGAGCGGTATGGCTACACCTTC	TRBV4-2	TRBJ1-2	few	.
CASPSRASGANVLTF	TGTGCCTCCCCAAGTCGGGCCTCTGGGGCCAACGTCCTGACTTTC	TRBV11-2	TRBJ2-6	once	.
CASSPHTDTQYF	TGTGCCAGCAGCCCGCACACAGATACGCAGTATTTT	TRBV11-2	TRBJ2-3	.	.
CASQRDTNSYEQYF	TGTGCCAGCCAGCGGGACACAAACTCCTACGAGCAGTACTTC	TRBV28	TRBJ2-7	.	.
CASSTGIDISEKLFF	TGCGCCAGCAGCACGGGGATAGACATCTCCGAAAAACTGTTTTTT	TRBV5-1	TRBJ1-4	few	.
CASSIVKMSGGRDQPQHF	TGTGCCAGTAGTATAGTCAAAATGTCGGGAGGCAGGGATCAGCCCCAGCATTTT	TRBV19	TRBJ1-5	few	.
CASSTTSGRNEQFF	TGCGCCAGCAGCACAACTAGCGGGAGGAATGAGCAGTTCTTC	TRBV10-1	TRBJ2-1	few	TRBD2
CATPLGQGNYGYTF	TGTGCCACCCCGCTCGGACAGGGGAACTATGGCTACACCTTC	TRBV28	TRBJ1-2	few	TRBD1
CASSPENSGNTIYF	TGTGCCAGCAGTCCGGAAAACTCTGGAAACACCATATATTTT	TRBV6-1	TRBJ1-3	.	.
CASSLGTAGGANVLTF	TGTGCCAGCAGTTTAGGGACAGCTGGAGGGGCCAACGTCCTGACTTTC	TRBV28	TRBJ2-6	.	TRBD1
CASSVEGLVDTIYF	TGTGCCAGCAGCGTAGAAGGGTTGGTCGACACCATATATTTT	TRBV9	TRBJ1-3	.	.
CASSLGPDSGQETQYF	TGCGCCAGCAGCCTAGGTCCCGACAGCGGCCAAGAGACCCAGTACTTC	TRBV4-3	TRBJ2-5	.	.
CASSLDRAGELFF	TGTGCCAGCAGCTTAGACCGCGCCGGGGAGCTGTTTTTT	TRBV7-9	TRBJ2-2	medium-sized	.
CASSSNTGGLSGNTIYF	TGTGCCAGCAGCTCAAATACAGGGGGCCTATCTGGAAACACCATATATTTT	TRBV5-4	TRBJ1-3	.	TRBD1
CASSTQDRLGYGYTF	TGTGCCAGTAGTACCCAGGACAGGCTTGGGTATGGCTACACCTTC	TRBV19	TRBJ1-2	medium-sized	TRBD1
CSVEAGDFVGETQYF	TGCAGCGTTGAAGCCGGGGACTTCGTGGGGGAGACCCAGTACTTC	TRBV29-1	TRBJ2-5	.	.